The entry below gives a single TCR beta chain sequence along with its context. This record belongs to a study of low-dose radiotherapy and immunotherapy resistance in tumors. Turning to the study itself: Given every two weeks, intravenous cyclophosphamide 200 mg/m2 preceded radiation and immunotherapy by one day.

Donors were treated with nivolumab, ipilimumab, aspirin, and low-dose cyclophosphamide and radiotherapy. Solid tumors that lacked tumor-infiltrating lymphocytes and were advanced were present in eligible patients. The germline V gene has CDR1 SGHRS and CDR2 YFSETQ. The CDR3 loop spans 12 amino acids. The V gene lost 4 bases and the J gene lost 2 bases, with 6 bases spanning the gap. cDNA synthesis used a TRAV/TRBV-specific primer set for both chains. TCRs were put through around 20 PCR cycles of amplification with Phusion. A constant-region primer and the V-primer adapter served as the primer pair. One entry per CDR3 protein, called by TCRdb with MiXCR from the reads. The sample carries about 9,800 distinct CDR3 sequences, around 40% recorded once.

The sequence was collected from a human donor with advanced metastatic prostate, ovarian, gallbladder or colorectal cancer (not recorded which). This table probably holds off-target reads from a library built for another chain. The rearrangement links TRBV5-1 to TRBJ1-1; D unclear. The CDR3 is CASSVGNTEAFF. The CDR3 bases are TGCGCCAGCAGCGTTGGAAACACTGAAGCTTTCTTT.